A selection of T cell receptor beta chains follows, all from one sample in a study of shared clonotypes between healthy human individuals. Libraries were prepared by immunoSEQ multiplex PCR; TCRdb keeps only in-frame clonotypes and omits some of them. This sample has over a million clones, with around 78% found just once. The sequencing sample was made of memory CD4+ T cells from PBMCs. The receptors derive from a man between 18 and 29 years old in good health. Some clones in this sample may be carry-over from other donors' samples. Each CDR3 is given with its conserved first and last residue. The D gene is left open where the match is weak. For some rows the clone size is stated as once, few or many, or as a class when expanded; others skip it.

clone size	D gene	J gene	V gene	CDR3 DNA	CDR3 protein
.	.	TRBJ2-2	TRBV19	TGTGCCAGTAGTATTCGGTTGGAGGGGTCCGGGGAGCTGTTTTTT	CASSIRLEGSGELFF
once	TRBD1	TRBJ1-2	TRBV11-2	TGTGCCAGCAGCTCATTATCAGGAAGCAGGGGGCGCTACTATGGCTACACCTTC	CASSSLSGSRGRYYGYTF
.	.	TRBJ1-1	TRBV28	TGTGCCAGCAGTCCCACAGCGAACACTGAAGCTTTCTTT	CASSPTANTEAFF
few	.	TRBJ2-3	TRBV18	TGTGCCAGCTCACCCCCCTCGCCCCCAGATACGCAGTATTTT	CASSPPSPPDTQYF
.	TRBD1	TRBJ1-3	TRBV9	TGTGCCAGCAGCGGGACAGGGGGAAACACCATATATTTT	CASSGTGGNTIYF
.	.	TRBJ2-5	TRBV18	TGTGCCAGCTCACCACTGGCAGATCAAGAGACCCAGTACTTC	CASSPLADQETQYF
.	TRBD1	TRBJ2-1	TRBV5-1	TGCGCCAGCAGCCTACAGGGGGCCCGGTTCGATGAGCAGTTCTTC	CASSLQGARFDEQFF
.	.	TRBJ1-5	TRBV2	TGTGCCAGCAGCAACAGGGTTTCGGGGGGTCAGCCCCAGCATTTT	CASSNRVSGGQPQHF
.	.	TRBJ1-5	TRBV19	TGTGCCAGTAGTATAGACCCACAAGTGCATCAGCCCCAGCATTTT	CASSIDPQVHQPQHF
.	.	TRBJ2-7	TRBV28	TGTGCCAGCAGGACAGCAGCTCGGGAGCAGTACTTC	CASRTAAREQYF
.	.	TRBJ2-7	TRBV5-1	TGCGCCAGCAGCCCCGACACGGTTACCTACGAGCAGTACTTC	CASSPDTVTYEQYF
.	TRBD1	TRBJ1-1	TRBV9	TGTGCCAGCAGCGATCGGACAGGAATGAACACTGAAGCTTTCTTT	CASSDRTGMNTEAFF
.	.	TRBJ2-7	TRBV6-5	TGTGCCAGCACCAACAGGTGGGCCTCCTACGAGCAGTACTTC	CASTNRWASYEQYF
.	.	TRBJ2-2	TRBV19	TGTGCCAGTAGTATAGATCGTCCAGGGTCGGCCGGGGAGCTGTTTTTT	CASSIDRPGSAGELFF
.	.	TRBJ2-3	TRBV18	TGTGCCAGCTCACCCAACGAAGGCGGAGTCCGGGGTACGCAGTATTTT	CASSPNEGGVRGTQYF
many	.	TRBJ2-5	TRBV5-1	TGCGCCAGCGGTAGAGACCAGGAAGAGACCCAGTACTTC	CASGRDQEETQYF
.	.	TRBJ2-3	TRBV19	TGTGCCAGTAGTACCAGACGGGGAAGCACAGATACGCAGTATTTT	CASSTRRGSTDTQYF
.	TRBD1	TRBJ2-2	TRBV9	TGTGCCAGCAGCCAGGGACAGGGGGCGGTTTTAACCGGGGAGCTGTTTTTT	CASSQGQGAVLTGELFF
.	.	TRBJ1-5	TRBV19	TGTGCCAGTAGTATAGTCAAGGATAGCAATCAGCCCCAGCATTTT	CASSIVKDSNQPQHF
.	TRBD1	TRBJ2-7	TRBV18	TGTGCCAGCTCACCCGGACAGGGCGACGAGCAGTACTTC	CASSPGQGDEQYF
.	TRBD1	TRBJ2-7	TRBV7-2	TGTGCCAGCAGCTCCGCCTCCGGGACAGGGGGCTACGAGCAGTACTTC	CASSSASGTGGYEQYF
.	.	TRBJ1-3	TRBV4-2	TGTGCCAGCAGCCGCGAAATGGGGGGCTCTGGAAACACCATATATTTT	CASSREMGGSGNTIYF
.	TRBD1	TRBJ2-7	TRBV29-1	TGCAGCGTCGGGACAGGGCTTCGGAACGGGCAGTACTTC	CSVGTGLRNGQYF
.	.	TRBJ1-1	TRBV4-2	TGTGCCAGCACCTCCGGGGGCATGGGCACTGAAGCTTTCTTT	CASTSGGMGTEAFF
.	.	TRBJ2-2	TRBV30	TGTGCCTGGAGTGTAAGCTCTTGGGGGGAGCTGTTTTTT	CAWSVSSWGELFF
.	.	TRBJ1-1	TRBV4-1	TGCGCCAGCAGCCAAGATTTCGCAGAAAACACTGAAGCTTTCTTT	CASSQDFAENTEAFF
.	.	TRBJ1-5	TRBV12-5	TGTGCTAGTGGGAAGGAGGGGGGACAGCCCCAGCATTTT	CASGKEGGQPQHF
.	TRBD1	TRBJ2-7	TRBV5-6	TGTGCCAGCAGCCACACGGCCGGGACAGGGGACTACGAGCAGTACTTC	CASSHTAGTGDYEQYF
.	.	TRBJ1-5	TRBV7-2	TGTGCCAGCAGCTTAGATTACAGGTCGCCCCAGCATTTT	CASSLDYRSPQHF
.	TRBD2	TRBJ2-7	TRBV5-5	TGTGCCAGCAGAAGGGGACTAGCGGGAGTGGATCCGTACTTC	CASRRGLAGVDPYF
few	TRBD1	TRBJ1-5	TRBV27	TGTGCCAGCACCCCTCCGGACAGGGTTTCTAATCAGCCCCAGCATTTT	CASTPPDRVSNQPQHF
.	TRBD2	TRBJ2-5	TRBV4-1	TGCGCCAGCAGCCAACAATTTGTCAGACTAGCGGGACAAGAGACCCAGTACTTC	CASSQQFVRLAGQETQYF
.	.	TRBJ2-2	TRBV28	TGTGCCAGCACGCTGGGTGGGGCCGGGGAGCTGTTTTTT	CASTLGGAGELFF
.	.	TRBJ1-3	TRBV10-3	TGTGCCATCAGTGGAACCTCTGGAAACACCATATATTTT	CAISGTSGNTIYF
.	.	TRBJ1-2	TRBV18	TGTGCCAGCTGGGGAGCTAACTATGGCTACACCTTC	CASWGANYGYTF
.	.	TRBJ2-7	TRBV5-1	TGCGCCAGCAGTAAAACCTGGACTGGGCGAAGCTCCTACGAGCAGTACTTC	CASSKTWTGRSSYEQYF
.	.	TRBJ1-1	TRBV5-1	TGCGCCAGCAGCTTTACGACAGCTCTGAACACTGAAGCTTTCTTT	CASSFTTALNTEAFF
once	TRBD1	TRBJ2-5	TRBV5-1	TGCGCCAGCAGTCTTGCCGGGACAGGGTCAGAGACCCAGTACTTC	CASSLAGTGSETQYF
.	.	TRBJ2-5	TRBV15	TGTGCCACCAGCAGTCCCTACCCCCAGACCCAGTACTTC	CATSSPYPQTQYF
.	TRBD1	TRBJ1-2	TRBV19	TGTGCCAGTACCACAATGATGAGACAGGGAGGCTATGGCTACACCTTC	CASTTMMRQGGYGYTF
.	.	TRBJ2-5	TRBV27	TGTGCCAGCAGTCCCTCTTGGGAGACCCAGTACTTC	CASSPSWETQYF
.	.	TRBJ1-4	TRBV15	TGTGCCACCAGCGCGAGCAAGGGTGAAAAACTGTTTTTT	CATSASKGEKLFF
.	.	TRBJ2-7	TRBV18	TGTGCCAGCTCACCACCTCAGGGTTTCTCCTACGAGCAGTACTTC	CASSPPQGFSYEQYF
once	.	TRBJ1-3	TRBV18	TGTGCCAGCTCATCATACAGGGGAAACACCATATATTTT	CASSSYRGNTIYF
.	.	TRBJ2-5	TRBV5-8	TGTGCCAGCAACCTCGGGGCTCAAGAGACCCAGTACTTC	CASNLGAQETQYF
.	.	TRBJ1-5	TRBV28	TGTGCCAGCAGTTTATTCGTCGGGGCCCAGCATTTT	CASSLFVGAQHF
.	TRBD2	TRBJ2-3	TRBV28	TGTGCCAGCACCTGGGGGGGAGGGCCGACAGATACGCAGTATTTT	CASTWGGGPTDTQYF
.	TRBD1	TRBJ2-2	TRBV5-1	TGCGCCAGCAGAAACGGACAGGCGAACACCGGGGAGCTGTTTTTT	CASRNGQANTGELFF
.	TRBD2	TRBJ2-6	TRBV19	TGTGCCAGTCGGGAGGCAGGGTTCTCTGGGGCCAACGTCCTGACTTTC	CASREAGFSGANVLTF
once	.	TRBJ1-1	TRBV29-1	TGCAGCGTTGGGGCGGGTTGGGGGATGAACACTGAAGCTTTCTTT	CSVGAGWGMNTEAFF
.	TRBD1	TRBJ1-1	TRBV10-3	TGTGCCATCAGTCAGGGGGCAGACACTGAAGCTTTCTTT	CAISQGADTEAFF
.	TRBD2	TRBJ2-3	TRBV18	TGTGCCAGCTCAACCCTAGCGGGCACAGATACGCAGTATTTT	CASSTLAGTDTQYF
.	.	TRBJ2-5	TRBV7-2	TGTGCCAGCAGCCGACGAAGGTTGGGAGCTCAAGAGACCCAGTACTTC	CASSRRRLGAQETQYF
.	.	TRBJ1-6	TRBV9	TGTGCCAGCAGCGAAACCCCATGGGCAGGAGATAATTCACCCCTCCACTTT	CASSETPWAGDNSPLHF